This T cell receptor (beta chain) was obtained from a study of blood T cells in healthy people across ages. For the study at large: About one barcoded TCR beta cDNA was captured per two T cells. Study-wide findings and caveats: Older age went with lower TCR beta diversity per million T cells, in a roughly linear way. More naive CD4+ cells and higher diversity were found in long-lived than in aged donors.

Primers used in a second PCR of roughly 7 to 12 cycles were a sample-barcoded 5' primer and a J-beta primer mix. From the 5' RACE reads, TCRdb called clonotypes with MiXCR, one entry per CDR3 protein. This table holds roughly 800,000 distinct CDR3 sequences, around 34% found once. The extraction recovered at least 5.5 micrograms of total RNA per sample. In the case of this clonotype: Its antigen is unidentified.

Germline values: CDR1 MNHEY, CDR2 SVGEGT. V lost 5 bases to trimming and J lost 9 bases, with 11 bases between them. This CDR3 has 12 amino acids. The chain carries TRBV6-2 or TRBV6-3 and TRBJ2-1; D might be TRBD1 (5 bases). The sequenced sample was blood. This receptor was taken from a man between 18 and 35 years old in good health. The CDR3 DNA sequence: TGTGCCAGCAGTAGACCAGGGATTGAGCAGTTCTTC. This encodes CASSRPGIEQFF.